This TCR beta chain was obtained from a study of neurological immune-mediated disorders. Overall study context: Of the approximately 34 patients who had multiple sclerosis, some 30 had the relapsing-remitting form and 3 had the secondary progressive form.

Study conclusions and caveats: No expanded-clone CDR3 amino acid sequence recurred across subjects, suggesting private TCR-beta repertoires.

This clonotype was counted ten times or more. Its cognate antigen is unknown. With 0 bases removed from V and 7 bases from J, the gap between germline ends came to 10 bases. The CDR3 contains 14 residues. Per the germline V gene, CDR1 is SGHVS and CDR2 is FNYEAQ. The team produced cDNA through 5'RACE using 10-nucleotide random UMIs. In TCRdb, the 5' RACE reads were re-called with MiXCR into one record per CDR3 protein. The table records some 50,000 distinct CDR3 sequences, roughly 2% of them present only once. The clonotype comes from a woman aged 40 to 50 with multiple sclerosis. The source material was PBMCs. The rearrangement uses TRBV7-6 and TRBJ1-3; the D is unclear. CDR3 residues: CASSLARGYNTIYF. Here the CDR3 DNA reads TGTGCCAGCAGCTTAGCCCGGGGATACAACACCATATATTTT.